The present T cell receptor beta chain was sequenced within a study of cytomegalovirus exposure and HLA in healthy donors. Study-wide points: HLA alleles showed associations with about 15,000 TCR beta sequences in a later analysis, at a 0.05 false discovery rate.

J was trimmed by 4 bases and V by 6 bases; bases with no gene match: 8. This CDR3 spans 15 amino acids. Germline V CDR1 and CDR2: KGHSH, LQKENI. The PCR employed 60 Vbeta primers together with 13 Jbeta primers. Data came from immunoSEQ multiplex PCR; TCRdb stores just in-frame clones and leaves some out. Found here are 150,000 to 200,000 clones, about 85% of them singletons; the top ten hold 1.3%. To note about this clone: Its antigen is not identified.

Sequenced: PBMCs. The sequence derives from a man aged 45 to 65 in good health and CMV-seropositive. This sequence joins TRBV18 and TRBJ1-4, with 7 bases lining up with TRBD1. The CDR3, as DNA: TGTGCCAGCTCCCAGGGGGGACGAAGTAATGAAAAACTGTTTTTT. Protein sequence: CASSQGGRSNEKLFF.